Listed here are 17 T cell receptor beta chains from one sample, sequenced in a study of blood T cell repertoires in COVID-19 (TCRdb year 2020). The library was generated by the immunoSEQ multiplex PCR assay. Sourced from immuneACCESS, this table was stored by TCRdb with only in-frame sequences that have V and J called. A share of the clones is absent; for the studies checked, an unresolved V gene accounts for under half, and the remainder has no known explanation. The sample has some 300,000 clones on record, roughly 90% of them singletons. The top ten hold 8% to 10% of the sample. The specimen sequenced was PBMCs or T cells enriched from blood (not recorded which). The receptors come from a woman in her thirties or forties who had recovered from COVID-19.

This rearrangement joins TRBV28 to TRBJ2-3, with D perhaps matching TRBD1 (5 bases). Deletions cut 7 bases from V and 6 bases from J, with 17 bases between. Germline V gene lookup returns CDR1 MDHEN and CDR2 SYDVKM. The CDR3 consists of 14 residues. CDR3 region: CASKGQYLLDTQYF. The CDR3 nucleotides read TGTGCCAGCAAGGGGCAGTACCTGCTGGATACGCAGTATTTT.

This clone has just a few counts. The rearrangement uses TRBV6-4 and TRBJ2-2; 7 positions agree with TRBD1. This CDR3 contains 14 residues. The J segment lost 4 bases and the V segment lost 5 bases, leaving 4 bases of the junction unmatched. Germline CDR1 and CDR2: MRHNA and SNTAGT. CDR3 loop: CASSPSGGTGELFF. DNA of the CDR3: TGTGCCAGCAGTCCTTCAGGGGGCACCGGGGAGCTGTTTTTT.

The chain is built from TRBV4-1 and TRBJ1-1; 7 bases line up with TRBD1. Germline lookup yields CDR1 MGHRA and CDR2 YSYEKL. The CDR3 contains 17 residues. The V gene end was trimmed by 1 base and the J gene end by 0 bases; junction bases not matched to a gene: 8. In DNA form, the CDR3 reads TGCGCCAGCAGCCAAGGCGACAGGGTGAGGGTGAACACTGAAGCTTTCTTT. Its translation: CASSQGDRVRVNTEAFF.

This rearrangement joins TRBV7-8 to TRBJ1-2, with D perhaps TRBD1 (5 bases). Trimming took 1 base from V and 4 from J, leaving 10 bases between them. Per germline, CDR1 SGHVS and CDR2 FQNEAQ. This CDR3 is 14 amino acids long. Here the CDR3 DNA reads TGTGCCAGCAGCTTAGATCAGGGAAGCTATGGCTACACCTTC. Protein product: CASSLDQGSYGYTF.

This chain uses TRBV7-9 with TRBJ2-3, with D uncertain. CDR3 length equals 15 residues. The V end was cut by 5 bases, the J end by 6 bases, with 18 bases between. Germline-derived CDR1 and CDR2 are SEHNR and FQNEAQ (reference sequence). CDR3 nucleotides: TGTGCCAGCAGCCTAACCCCATCCAATCGGGATACGCAGTATTTT. It specifies CASSLTPSNRDTQYF.

V and J are TRBV12-3 or TRBV12-4 and TRBJ2-1; D possibly corresponds to TRBD1 (6 bases). This CDR3 has 12 amino acids. Trimming removed 4 bases from V and 11 bases from J, with 12 bases in between. CDR3 nucleotide sequence: TGTGCCAGCAGTTCCGGGACATTAAAGCAGTTCTTC. Translated: CASSSGTLKQFF.

This chain uses TRBV4-3 with TRBJ1-1, with TRBD1 identical over 7 bases. CDR3 length equals 16 residues. The germline gives CDR1 LGHNA, CDR2 YSLEER. J was trimmed by 0 bases and V by 4 bases; bases with no gene match: 8. The CDR3 reads CASSLIYRGLNTEAFF. CDR3 nucleotide sequence: TGCGCCAGCAGCCTTATCTACAGGGGACTGAACACTGAAGCTTTCTTT.

This clone has only a few counts. The chain couples TRBV9 to TRBJ1-1, with a tentative D call TRBD1 (6 bases). The CDR3 consists of 13 residues. V was shortened by 4 bases and J by 1 base, with 8 bases between the two germline ends. Germline V gene data show CDR1 as SGDLS and CDR2 as YYNGEE. The CDR3, as DNA: TGTGCCAGCAGCCCGGGACAGAACACTGAAGCTTTCTTT. This encodes CASSPGQNTEAFF.

For this clone: At one end, the junction sequence differs from germline, possibly due to a read error. The chain joins TRBV28 to TRBJ1-2; 7 bases match TRBD1. CDR1 is MDHEN and CDR2 is SYDVKM in the germline V gene. CDR3 length: 14 amino acids. CDR3 nucleotide sequence: TGTGCCAGCAGCCCTATCCCGGGACAGCATAATTTCGACTTC. Translation gives CASSPIPGQHNFDF.

The genes are TRBV3-1 (or the pseudogene TRBV3-2) and TRBJ2-7, with D uncertain. V lost 2 bases and J lost 2, with 4 bases in between. There are 12 residues in the CDR3. CDR1 is LGHDT and CDR2 is YNNKEL in the germline V gene (reference sequence). The CDR3 DNA is TGTGCCAGCAGCCAACCTGCCTACGAGCAGTACTTC. It is translated as CASSQPAYEQYF.

This chain links TRBV19 with TRBJ1-1; D gene uncertain. There are 12 residues in the CDR3. V lost 6 bases to trimming and J lost 6 bases, with 11 bases between them. Germline CDR1 LNHDA, CDR2 SQIVND (reference sequence). CDR3 in DNA: TGTGCCAGTAGAAGCACTGCGGCTGAAGCTTTCTTT. Translated: CASRSTAAEAFF.

The V call is TRBV30, the J call TRBJ2-2; 8 bases are shared with TRBD2. The CDR3 is 15 residues long. V gave up 2 bases and J gave up 4 bases; unmatched junction bases: 6. Germline V gene lookup returns CDR1 GTSNPN and CDR2 SVGIG (reference sequence). The CDR3 DNA reads as TGTGCCTGGAGTTCCTACGGGGGGGGCACCGGGGAGCTGTTTTTT. Its protein is CAWSSYGGGTGELFF.

This sequence joins TRBV6-5 and TRBJ1-2; D perhaps matches TRBD1 (6 bases). Germline V lookup: CDR1 MNHEY, CDR2 SVGAGI. The V gene lost 6 bases and the J gene lost 4 bases, with 12 bases spanning the gap. The CDR3 loop spans 13 amino acids. Here the CDR3 reads CASSRVRGYGYTF. The CDR3 DNA sequence: TGTGCCAGCAGCAGGGTCAGGGGCTATGGCTACACCTTC.

The gene calls are TRBV5-4 and TRBJ2-1, with 13 positions matching TRBD2. The CDR3 spans 15 residues. V was clipped by 2 bases and J by 7 bases; unmatched bases: 3. CDR1 and CDR2 (germline): SGHNT, YYREEE (reference sequence). The CDR3 DNA sequence: TGTGCCAGCAGCTTACTAGCGGGAGGGGGGAATGAGCAGTTCTTC. As protein: CASSLLAGGGNEQFF.

Worth noting for this clone: The same CDR3 can be traced to other DNA sequences in this sample. The genes are TRBV27 and TRBJ2-2; D call uncertain. From germline, CDR1 is MNHEY and CDR2 SMNVEV (reference sequence). With 2 bases removed from V and 6 bases from J, the gap between germline ends came to 13 bases. CDR3 length: 15 amino acids. The CDR3 here is CASSLMREVPGELFF. The DNA for the CDR3 is TGTGCCAGCAGTTTAATGCGAGAGGTCCCCGGGGAGCTGTTTTTT.

The chain carries TRBV3-1 (or the pseudogene TRBV3-2) and TRBJ2-6, with D possibly TRBD1 on 5 matching bases. Germline CDR1 and CDR2: LGHDT and YNNKEL (reference sequence). Trimming cost V 6 bases and J 4 bases, with 16 bases left between them. The CDR3 runs 16 residues. CDR3: CASSTRQGVGANVLTF. The CDR3 DNA reads TGTGCCAGCAGTACCCGGCAGGGTGTGGGGGCCAACGTCCTGACTTTC.

The CDR3 region has the DNA TGCGCCAGCAGCCAAAAGACTAGCGGGGGGGCCGCCGGGGAGCTGTTTTTT. This sequence encodes CASSQKTSGGAAGELFF. The chain combines TRBV4-1 with TRBJ2-2, with 14 bases identical to TRBD2. This CDR3 has 17 residues. V gave up 2 bases and J gave up 6 bases; unmatched junction bases: 5. CDR1 MGHRA and CDR2 YSYEKL come from the germline V gene.